This TCR beta chain derives from a study of identical twins. TCRdb analysed the 5' RACE reads with MiXCR anew, one entry per CDR3 protein. The sample comprises about 240,000 distinct CDR3 sequences, over 9.5% of which are singletons, and approximately 11% rests with the top ten. Healthy Caucasians provided all donations. This CDR3 comprises 13 residues. The ends were cut back, 5 bases at V and 2 bases at J, with 7 bases in the middle. The germline CDR1 and CDR2 sequences are SGHAT and FQNNGV. This clonotype showed up just a few times. Specimen: memory T cells sorted from blood. The J gene is TRBJ2-1, the V gene TRBV11-2; either TRBD1 or TRBD2 may supply D (6 bases each). The source is a man aged 45-65 years in good health. CDR3 coding DNA: TGTGCCAGCAGCGGGGGGCCCTACAATGAGCAGTTCTTC. It specifies CASSGGPYNEQFF. Variable domain in full (rest from reference TRBV11-2 and TRBJ2-1): EAGVAQSPRYKIIEKRQSVAFWCNPISGHATLYWYQQILGQGPKLLIQFQNNGVVDDSQLPKDRFSAERLKGVDSTLKIQPAKLEDSAVYLCASSGGPYNEQFFGPGTRLTVL.